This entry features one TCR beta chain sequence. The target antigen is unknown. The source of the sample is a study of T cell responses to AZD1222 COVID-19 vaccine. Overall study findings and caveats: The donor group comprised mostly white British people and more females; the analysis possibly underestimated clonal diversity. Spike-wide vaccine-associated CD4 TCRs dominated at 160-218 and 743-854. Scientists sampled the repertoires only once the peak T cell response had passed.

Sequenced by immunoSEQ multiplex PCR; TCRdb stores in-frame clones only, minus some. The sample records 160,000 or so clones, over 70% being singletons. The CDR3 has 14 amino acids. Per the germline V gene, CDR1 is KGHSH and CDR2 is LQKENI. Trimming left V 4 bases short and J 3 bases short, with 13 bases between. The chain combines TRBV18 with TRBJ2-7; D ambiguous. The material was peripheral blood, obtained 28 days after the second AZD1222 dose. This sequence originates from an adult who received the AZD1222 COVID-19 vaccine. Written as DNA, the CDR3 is TGTGCCAGCTCACAAGCTGCCTTCGTCTACGAGCAGTACTTC. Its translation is CASSQAAFVYEQYF.